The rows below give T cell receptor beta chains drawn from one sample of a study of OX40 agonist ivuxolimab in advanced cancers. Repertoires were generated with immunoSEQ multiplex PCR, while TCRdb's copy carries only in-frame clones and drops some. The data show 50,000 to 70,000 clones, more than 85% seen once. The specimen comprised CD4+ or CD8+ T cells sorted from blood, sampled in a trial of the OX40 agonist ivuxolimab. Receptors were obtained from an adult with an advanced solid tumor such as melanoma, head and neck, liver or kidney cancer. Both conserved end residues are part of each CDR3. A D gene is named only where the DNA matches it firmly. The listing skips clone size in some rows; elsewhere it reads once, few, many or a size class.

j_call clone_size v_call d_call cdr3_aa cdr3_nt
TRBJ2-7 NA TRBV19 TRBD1 CASSNGTGSYEQYF TGTGCCAGTAGTAACGGGACAGGGAGCTACGAGCAGTACTTC
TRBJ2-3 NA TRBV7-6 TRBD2 CASSQSSGNTDTQYF TGTGCCAGCAGCCAATCGAGCGGGAACACAGATACGCAGTATTTT
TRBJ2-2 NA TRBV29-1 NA CSVVGGDLSTGELFF TGCAGCGTTGTGGGTGGTGACTTAAGCACCGGGGAGCTGTTTTTT
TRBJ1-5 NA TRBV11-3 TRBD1 CASSPRTGGNNQPQHF TGTGCCAGCAGCCCACGGACAGGGGGGAACAATCAGCCCCAGCATTTT
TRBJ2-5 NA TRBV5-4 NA CASSLVLLAAQGQETQYF TGTGCCAGCAGCTTGGTTCTTCTAGCTGCCCAGGGGCAAGAGACCCAGTACTTC
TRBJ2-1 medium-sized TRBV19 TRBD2 CASSLALAGYNEQFF TGTGCCAGTAGTCTCGCGCTAGCGGGCTACAATGAGCAGTTCTTC
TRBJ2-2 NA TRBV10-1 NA CASSDPGGTGELFF TGCGCCAGCAGTGATCCAGGCGGGACCGGGGAGCTGTTTTTT
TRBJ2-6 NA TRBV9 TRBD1 CASSVVGTGGSGANVLTF TGTGCCAGCAGCGTAGTTGGGACAGGGGGCTCTGGGGCCAACGTCCTGACTTTC
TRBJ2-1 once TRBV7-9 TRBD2 CASSLATSAGSNEQFF TGTGCCAGCAGCTTAGCGACTAGCGCAGGAAGCAATGAGCAGTTCTTC
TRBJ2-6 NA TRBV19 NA CASNRQVTLSGANVLTF TGTGCCAGTAATCGGCAAGTTACCCTATCTGGGGCCAACGTCCTGACTTTC
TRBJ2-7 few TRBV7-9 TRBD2 CASSLGLGEQYF TGTGCCAGCAGCCTCGGACTAGGCGAGCAGTACTTC
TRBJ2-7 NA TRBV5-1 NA CAGYEQYF TGCGCCGGCTACGAGCAGTACTTC
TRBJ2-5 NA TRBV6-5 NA CASSMNSGPSETQYF TGTGCCAGCAGTATGAACAGCGGCCCTTCAGAGACCCAGTACTTC
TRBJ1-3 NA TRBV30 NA CASTGFSGNTIYF TGTGCGTCGACGGGCTTCTCTGGAAACACCATATATTTT
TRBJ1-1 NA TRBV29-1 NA CSVAQKWGDTEAFF TGCAGCGTCGCGCAAAAGTGGGGAGACACTGAAGCTTTCTTT
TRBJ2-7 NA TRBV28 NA CASNTPREGPSYEQYF TGTGCCAGCAACACCCCAAGAGAAGGCCCCTCCTACGAGCAGTACTTC
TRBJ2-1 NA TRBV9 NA CASSPRDFYNEQFF TGTGCCAGCAGCCCCCGGGACTTTTACAATGAGCAGTTCTTC
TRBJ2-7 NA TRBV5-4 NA CASSLRVGVREQYF TGTGCCAGCAGCTTGAGGGTAGGAGTCCGGGAGCAGTACTTC
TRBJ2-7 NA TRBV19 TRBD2 CASGFGTSGSYEQYF TGTGCCAGTGGTTTTGGGACTAGCGGGAGTTACGAGCAGTACTTC
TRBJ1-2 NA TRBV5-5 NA CASSFGVGYGYTF TGTGCCAGCAGCTTCGGGGTCGGCTATGGCTACACCTTC
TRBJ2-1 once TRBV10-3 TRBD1 CAISAGTVSSYNEQFF TGTGCCATCAGTGCTGGGACAGTCAGCTCCTACAATGAGCAGTTCTTC
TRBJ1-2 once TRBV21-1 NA CASSWGLSDNYGYTF TGTGCCAGCAGCTGGGGACTGTCGGATAACTATGGCTACACCTTC
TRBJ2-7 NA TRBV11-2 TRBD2 CASSLEGGLLTYEQYF TGTGCCAGCAGCTTAGAGGGGGGACTACTCACCTACGAGCAGTACTTC
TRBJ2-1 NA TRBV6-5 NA CASSSYRTEQFF TGTGCCAGCAGTTCATACCGGACTGAGCAGTTCTTC
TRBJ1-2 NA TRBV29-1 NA CSVGQAHYGYTF TGCAGCGTCGGTCAAGCCCACTATGGCTACACCTTC
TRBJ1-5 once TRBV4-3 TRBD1 CASSQEKWEGAANNQPQHF TGCGCCAGCAGCCAAGAAAAATGGGAGGGGGCGGCGAACAATCAGCCCCAGCATTTT
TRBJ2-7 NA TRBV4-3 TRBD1 CASSSNGTGELAGFYEQYF TGCGCCAGCAGTAGCAACGGGACAGGCGAACTTGCGGGGTTCTACGAGCAGTACTTC
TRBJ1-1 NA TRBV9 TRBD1 CASSEGQGGTEAFF TGTGCCAGCAGCGAGGGACAGGGGGGCACTGAAGCTTTCTTT
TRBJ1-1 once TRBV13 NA CASRATGDEGNTEAFF TGTGCCAGCAGAGCCACAGGAGATGAAGGGAACACTGAAGCTTTCTTT
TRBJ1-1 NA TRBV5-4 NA CASSLWGSTEAFF TGTGCCAGCAGCTTGTGGGGGAGCACTGAAGCTTTCTTT
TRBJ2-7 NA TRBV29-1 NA CSAASVSYEQYF TGCAGCGCCGCGTCAGTGAGCTACGAGCAGTACTTC
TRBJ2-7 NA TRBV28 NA CAAGVYEQYF TGTGCGGCAGGGGTCTACGAGCAGTACTTC
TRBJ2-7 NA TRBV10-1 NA CASSESLLGRGEVQYF TGCGCCAGCAGTGAGTCCCTACTGGGGCGGGGAGAAGTGCAGTACTTC
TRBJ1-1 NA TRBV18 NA CASSPDSLEAFF TGTGCCAGCTCACCAGACTCCCTTGAAGCTTTCTTT
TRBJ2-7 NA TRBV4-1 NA CANSQDGQSSYEQYF TGCGCCAACAGCCAAGATGGACAGAGCTCCTACGAGCAGTACTTC
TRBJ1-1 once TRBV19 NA CASSVLGGGNTEAFF TGTGCCAGTAGTGTCCTTGGGGGGGGAAACACTGAAGCTTTCTTT
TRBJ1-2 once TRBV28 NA CASRWEGLGYTF TGTGCCAGCAGGTGGGAGGGGCTTGGCTACACCTTC
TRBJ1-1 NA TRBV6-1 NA CASTQNLNTEAFF TGTGCCAGCACCCAGAATCTGAACACTGAAGCTTTCTTT
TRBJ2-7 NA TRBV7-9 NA CASSFATGRSTYEQYF TGTGCCAGCAGCTTCGCTACAGGGCGATCTACCTACGAGCAGTACTTC
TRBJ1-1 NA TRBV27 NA CASSLSKSQGTEAFF TGTGCCAGCAGTTTATCGAAGTCTCAGGGGACTGAAGCTTTCTTT
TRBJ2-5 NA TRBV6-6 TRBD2 CASSYPLAGETQYF TGTGCCAGCAGTTATCCCCTAGCGGGAGAGACCCAGTACTTC
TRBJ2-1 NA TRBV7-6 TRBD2 CASTRSPLAGGSNNEQFF TGTGCCAGCACCCGAAGTCCCCTAGCGGGAGGATCTAACAATGAGCAGTTCTTC
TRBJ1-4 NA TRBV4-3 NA CASSQDRGGGEKLFF TGCGCCAGCAGCCAAGACAGGGGAGGTGGGGAAAAACTGTTTTTT
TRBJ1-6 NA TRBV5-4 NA CASSGFGGSPLHF TGTGCCAGCAGCGGGTTCGGGGGTTCACCCCTCCACTTT
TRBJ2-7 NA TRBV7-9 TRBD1 CASSSRDSGSYEQYF TGTGCCAGCAGTAGCCGGGACAGTGGCTCCTACGAGCAGTACTTC
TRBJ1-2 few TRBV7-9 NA CASSRVGYTF TGTGCCAGCAGTCGTGTTGGCTACACCTTC
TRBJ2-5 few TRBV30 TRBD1 CAWSSGTGGTFPQETQYF TGTGCCTGGAGCTCCGGGACAGGGGGCACATTCCCCCAAGAGACCCAGTACTTC
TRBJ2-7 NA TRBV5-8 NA CASSLAGLGLYEQYF TGTGCCAGCAGCTTGGCCGGCTTGGGGCTATACGAGCAGTACTTC
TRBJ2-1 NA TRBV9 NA CASSFPDGTNEQFF TGTGCCAGCAGCTTCCCCGACGGGACTAATGAGCAGTTCTTC